Below are 22 T cell receptor beta chains sequenced from a single sample in a study of T cell repertoires in cytomegalovirus infection (dated by TCRdb to the late 2010s). Sequencing was performed on an Illumina HiSeq 1500. Clones were called with MiXCR by TCRdb after fastp trimmed the public reads at Q25, and only in-frame beta chains were retained. Records with the same CDR3 protein are collapsed into one entry carrying the most frequent genes and DNA. Counted in this sample were 480,000 or so distinct CDR3 sequences; about 11% of them appeared once. Jointly, the top ten make up roughly 10% of the sample. The sequenced sample consisted of PBMCs. All receptors come from a human donor in good health (CMV status not recorded). Some clones in this sample may be carry-over from other donors' samples.

The DNA of the CDR3 is TGTGCCAGCACCCCAGGGTTAGGAGCCCAGTACTTC. Encoded protein: CASTPGLGAQYF. The gene calls are TRBV11-2 and TRBJ2-5, with a tentative D call TRBD1 (5 bases). CDR1 SGHAT and CDR2 FQNNGV come from the germline V gene. The CDR3 contains 12 residues. V lost 7 bases, J lost 9 bases, and 15 bases lay in between. The full variable domain, with the rest looked up from reference TRBV11-2 and TRBJ2-5, is EAGVAQSPRYKIIEKRQSVAFWCNPISGHATLYWYQQILGQGPKLLIQFQNNGVVDDSQLPKDRFSAERLKGVDSTLKIQPAKLEDSAVYLCASTPGLGAQYFGPGTRLLVL.

The chain joins TRBV20-1 to TRBJ1-3, with D unclear. CDR1 is DFQATT, CDR2 SNEGSKA, per germline (reference sequence). The CDR3 length is 14 residues. The V end lost 5 bases, the J end lost 0 bases, and 11 bases lay between the germline ends. The CDR3 sequence is CSAQDFHSGNTIYF. The DNA for the CDR3 is TGCAGTGCTCAAGACTTCCACTCTGGAAACACCATATATTTT.

This clonotype was recorded at least ten times. This chain connects TRBV25-1 to TRBJ1-2; D uncertain. Germline V gene lookup returns CDR1 MGHDK and CDR2 SYGVNS. Trimming stripped 3 bases from V and 4 bases from J, with 6 bases between. This CDR3 spans 12 amino acids. The CDR3 region is CASSESGYGYTF. Written as DNA, the CDR3 is TGTGCCAGCAGTGAGTCAGGCTATGGCTACACCTTC.

This clonotype has a count of ten or more. This chain links TRBV12-3 or TRBV12-4 with TRBJ1-3; D perhaps matches TRBD1 (5 bases). Trimming shortened V by 3 bases and J by 2 bases, and 11 bases separated the two germline ends. The CDR3 runs 15 residues. The CDR3 DNA reads TGTGCCAGCAGTTTTGGGGCAGGGACTGGAAACACCATATATTTT. Translated: CASSFGAGTGNTIYF.

This clonotype has more than one count but fewer than ten. The chain couples TRBV5-1 to TRBJ2-5; the match to TRBD1 covers 7 bases. The CDR3 totals 15 residues. With 4 bases clipped from V and 0 bases from J, the junction kept 6 bases outside the gene matches. Germline V CDR1 and CDR2: SGHRS, YFSETQ. Written as DNA, the CDR3 is TGCGCCAGCAGCCAACTAGGGACAGACCAAGAGACCCAGTACTTC. This sequence encodes CASSQLGTDQETQYF.

Ten or more counts support this clonotype. The rearrangement joins TRBV7-4 to TRBJ2-3; D is undetermined. Germline loops: CDR1 SGHVT, CDR2 SQSDAQ. V lost 10 bases, J lost 9 bases, and 17 bases lay in between. The CDR3 spans 12 residues. This chain's CDR3 is CATTLWAQTQYF. For the CDR3, the DNA is TGTGCCACCACCCTTTGGGCACAGACGCAGTATTTT.

Ten or more counts support this clonotype. The chain combines TRBV7-8 with TRBJ1-1, with a tentative D call TRBD1 (5 bases). The V end lost 6 bases, the J end lost 8 bases, and 10 bases lay between the germline ends. CDR1 is SGHVS and CDR2 is FQNEAQ in the germline V gene. There are 11 residues in the CDR3. The CDR3 nucleotides read TGTGCCAGCAGTAGGGACGCCGAAGCTTTCTTT. This codes for CASSRDAEAFF.

This clonotype was seen many times. V gene TRBV7-2 combines with J gene TRBJ1-5; 8 nucleotides match TRBD1. The V gene end was trimmed by 5 bases and the J gene end by 7 bases; junction bases not matched to a gene: 4. There are 13 residues in the CDR3. In germline, CDR1 is SGHTA, CDR2 FQGNSA. The CDR3 DNA follows: TGTGCCAGCAGCCGACAGGGGATCCAGCCCCAGCATTTT. Residues: CASSRQGIQPQHF.

The chain has TRBV3-1 and TRBJ2-7; D ambiguous. The germline gives CDR1 LGHDT, CDR2 YNNKEL (reference sequence). The CDR3 totals 13 residues. V was cut by 3 bases and J by 4 bases, with 10 bases left in between. This chain's CDR3 is CASSHDNLYEQYF. The CDR3 DNA is TGTGCCAGCAGCCATGACAACCTATACGAGCAGTACTTC.

There are many counts of this clonotype. The CDR3 here is CSARTTSGRGFEQFF. The CDR3 nucleotides read TGCAGTGCCCGAACCACTAGCGGGAGAGGGTTTGAGCAGTTCTTC. This sequence joins TRBV20-1 and TRBJ2-1; 11 bases fit TRBD2. There are 15 residues in the CDR3. Germline V gene sequence: CDR1 DFQATT, CDR2 SNEGSKA (reference sequence). Trimming at V came to 6 bases and at J to 9 bases, leaving 13 bases not matched to a gene.

This clonotype was detected many times. V and J are TRBV11-3 and TRBJ2-1; D is ambiguous. The CDR3 runs to 12 residues. Between the trimmed V and J ends, which lost 6 bases and 4 bases, there was a span of 7 bases. CDR1 SGHNT and CDR2 YENEEA come from the germline V gene. As DNA, the CDR3 is TGTGCCAGCAGTATTATGTACAATGAGCAGTTCTTC. Residues: CASSIMYNEQFF.

This clonotype came up many times. The rearrangement joins TRBV7-2 to TRBJ2-3; D gene uncertain. Germline V lookup: CDR1 SGHTA, CDR2 FQGNSA. The CDR3 has 14 residues. Deletions cut 2 bases from V and 3 bases from J, with 9 bases between. The DNA for the CDR3 is TGTGCCAGCAGCTTAAAGATTTTGACAGATACGCAGTATTTT. Translating gives CASSLKILTDTQYF.

This chain joins TRBV7-2 and TRBJ1-2, with a possible D match to TRBD1 (6 bases). CDR3 length: 14 amino acids. Germline lookup yields CDR1 SGHTA and CDR2 FQGNSA. V lost 3 bases and J lost 4, with 12 bases in between. The CDR3 nucleotides read TGTGCCAGCAGCTTGAACGTAGGGGGCTATGGCTACACCTTC. As protein: CASSLNVGGYGYTF.

This CDR3 is CASSPSGRAKNEQFF. CDR3 nucleotide sequence: TGTGCCAGCAGCCCCAGCGGGAGGGCCAAGAATGAGCAGTTCTTC. J is TRBJ2-1 and V is TRBV7-9, with 10 nucleotides matching TRBD2. V lost 5 bases and J lost 7; bases outside the gene matches: 8. Germline-derived CDR1 and CDR2 are SEHNR and FQNEAQ (reference sequence). The CDR3 sequence is 15 residues long.

This clonotype was picked up a small number of times. The genes are TRBV20-1 and TRBJ1-1; D possibly corresponds to TRBD1 (5 bases). This CDR3 is 14 amino acids long. Trimming cost V 1 base and J 3 bases, with 12 bases left between them. The germline CDR1 and CDR2 sequences are DFQATT and SNEGSKA (reference sequence). The CDR3 region has the DNA TGCAGTGCTAGAGCGGCAGGGAGTCACACTGAAGCTTTCTTT. Translation gives CSARAAGSHTEAFF.

This clonotype was seen many times. This rearrangement joins TRBV10-3 to TRBJ2-2, with 7 bases matching TRBD1. Germline V gene sequence: CDR1 ENHRY, CDR2 SYGVKD. The CDR3 has 14 residues. The V segment lost 8 bases and the J segment 3 bases; nucleotides outside the gene matches: 6. The CDR3 here is CAIPGTDYTGELFF. The DNA for the CDR3 is TGTGCCATCCCCGGGACAGACTACACCGGGGAGCTGTTTTTT.

This clonotype was seen many times. The chain joins TRBV7-3 to TRBJ2-2; 8 bases align to TRBD1. Germline CDR1 and CDR2: SGHTA and FQGTGA. There are 17 residues in the CDR3. V was pared by 2 bases and J by 5 bases, with 10 bases of the junction left unmatched. The CDR3 DNA follows: TGTGCCAGCAGCTTATATGGGGGGACAGGCCAGACCGGGGAGCTGTTTTTT. Translating it yields CASSLYGGTGQTGELFF.

This sequence joins TRBV20-1 and TRBJ2-6; D is unresolved. Germline values: CDR1 DFQATT, CDR2 SNEGSKA (reference sequence). CDR3 size: 13 residues. The V gene lost 3 bases and the J gene lost 2 bases, with 5 bases spanning the gap. In DNA, the CDR3 is TGCAGTGCTAGGACAACTGGGGCCAACGTCCTGACTTTC. Translating gives CSARTTGANVLTF.

This clonotype was seen once. The V and J genes are TRBV20-1 and TRBJ2-5; TRBD2 matches 8 bases. V shed 6 bases and J 0 bases; nucleotides not matched to a gene: 6. CDR1 and CDR2 (germline): DFQATT, SNEGSKA (reference sequence). The CDR3 is 14 residues long. This CDR3 is CSAERGTNQETQYF. CDR3 DNA: TGCAGTGCGGAGCGGGGGACTAACCAAGAGACCCAGTACTTC.

This chain joins TRBV3-1 and TRBJ1-1; D is perhaps TRBD1 (6 bases). Trimming stripped 6 bases from V and 1 base from J, with 12 bases between. Germline V gene data show CDR1 as LGHDT and CDR2 as YNNKEL (reference sequence). The CDR3 has 14 amino acids. In DNA, the CDR3 is TGTGCCAGCAGGAAACAGGGTGAGAACACTGAAGCTTTCTTT. Residues: CASRKQGENTEAFF.

This clonotype was picked up many times. The V call is TRBV7-8, the J call TRBJ1-2; D ambiguous. The length of the CDR3 is 16 residues. The V gene lost 4 bases and the J gene lost 3 bases, with 18 bases spanning the gap. Germline V gene data show CDR1 as SGHVS and CDR2 as FQNEAQ. CDR3: CASSSTDGQSYYGYTF. The CDR3 coding sequence is TGTGCCAGCAGCTCCACGGACGGCCAGTCCTACTATGGCTACACCTTC.

This chain uses TRBV19 with TRBJ1-1, with 9 bases identical to TRBD1. Germline V gene sequence: CDR1 LNHDA, CDR2 SQIVND (reference sequence). V shed 6 bases, J shed 1 base, and the junction held 9 bases outside the gene matches. The CDR3 runs 16 residues. The CDR3 loop is CASSNGQGPQNTEAFF. The CDR3 nucleotides read TGTGCCAGTAGCAACGGACAGGGGCCACAGAACACTGAAGCTTTCTTT.